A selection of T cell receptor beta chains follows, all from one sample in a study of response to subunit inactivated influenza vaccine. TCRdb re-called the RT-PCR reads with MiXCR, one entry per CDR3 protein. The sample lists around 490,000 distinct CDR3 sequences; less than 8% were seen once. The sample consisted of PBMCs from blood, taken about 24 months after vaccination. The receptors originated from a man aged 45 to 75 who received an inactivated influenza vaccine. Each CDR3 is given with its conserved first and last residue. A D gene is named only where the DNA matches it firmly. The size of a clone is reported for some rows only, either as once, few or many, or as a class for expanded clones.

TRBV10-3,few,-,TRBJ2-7,TGTGCCACGACCCGACAGGGAGGCGAGCAGTACTTC,CATTRQGGEQYF
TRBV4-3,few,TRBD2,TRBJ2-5,TGCGCCAGCAGCCAAGATAGTAGCGGGAGAATCCAAGAGACCCAGTACTTC,CASSQDSSGRIQETQYF
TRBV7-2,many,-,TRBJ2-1,TGTGCCAGCAGCTTAGCTAGGGATGAGCAGTTCTTC,CASSLARDEQFF
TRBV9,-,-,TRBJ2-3,TGTGCCAGCAGCTCCTGGGACTTGGGAGATACGCAGTATTTT,CASSSWDLGDTQYF
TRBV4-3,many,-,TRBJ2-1,TGCGCCAGCAGCACTAACCACAATGAGCAGTTCTTC,CASSTNHNEQFF
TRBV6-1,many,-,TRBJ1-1,TGTGCCAGCAGTGTTAACGGACCTGAAGCTTTCTTT,CASSVNGPEAFF
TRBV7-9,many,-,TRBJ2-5,TGTGCCAGCAGCTTACTACAGGGAATGCAAGAGACCCAGTACTTC,CASSLLQGMQETQYF
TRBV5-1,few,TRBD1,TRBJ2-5,TGCGCCAGCAGCAGCCGGGACAGAGAAATAGAGACCCAGTACTTC,CASSSRDREIETQYF
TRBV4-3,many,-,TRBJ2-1,TGCGCCAGCAGCCAAGATGACGGGAGAGCCTACAATGAGCAGTTCTTC,CASSQDDGRAYNEQFF
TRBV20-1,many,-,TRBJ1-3,TGCAGTGCACTGACAGTGCAGGGAGGAAACACCATATATTTT,CSALTVQGGNTIYF
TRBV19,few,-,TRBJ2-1,TGTGCCAGTAGTATACTGCCAAACTCCTACAATGAGCAGTTCTTC,CASSILPNSYNEQFF
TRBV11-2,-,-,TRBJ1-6,TGTGCCAGCAGTTTTACCCTATTCCGGGACACGGGGCGGCCCCTCCACTTT,CASSFTLFRDTGRPLHF
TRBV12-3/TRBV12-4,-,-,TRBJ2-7,TGTGCCAGCAGTTTAGGAACACCAACCAAGCAGTACTTC,CASSLGTPTKQYF
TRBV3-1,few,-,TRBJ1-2,TGTGCCAGCAGCCGCCGGGGTTCCTATGGCTACACCTTC,CASSRRGSYGYTF
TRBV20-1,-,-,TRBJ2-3,TGCAGTGCTCTGGACAGAAGCACAGATACGCAGTATTTT,CSALDRSTDTQYF
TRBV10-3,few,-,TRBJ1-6,TGTGCCATCAGCCCGGACGAGAGGTCACCCCTCCACTTT,CAISPDERSPLHF
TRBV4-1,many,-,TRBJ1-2,TGCGCCAGCAGCCAAGATTGGGACACAAACTATGGCTACACCTTC,CASSQDWDTNYGYTF
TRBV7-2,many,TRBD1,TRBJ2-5,TGTGCCAGCAGCTTAGCGTCGGGACAGAAAGAGACCCAGTACTTC,CASSLASGQKETQYF
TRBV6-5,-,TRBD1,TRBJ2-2,TGTGCCAGCAGTTGGCAGGGGGTCGCCGGGGAGCTGTTTTTT,CASSWQGVAGELFF
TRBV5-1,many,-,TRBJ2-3,TGCGCCAGCACCCGAGCGTGGCGGACTAGCACAGATACGCAGTATTTT,CASTRAWRTSTDTQYF
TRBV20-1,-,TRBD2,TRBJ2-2,TGCAGTGCGTGGACTAGCGGGAGGCTAGGGACCGGGGAGCTGTTTTTT,CSAWTSGRLGTGELFF
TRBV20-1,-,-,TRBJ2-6,TGCAGTGCTAGAGAGGGCTCTGGGGCCAACGTCCTGACTTTC,CSAREGSGANVLTF
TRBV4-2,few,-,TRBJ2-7,TGTGCCAGCAGCCAAGCGAGATACTACGAGCAGTACTTC,CASSQARYYEQYF
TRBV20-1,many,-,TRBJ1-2,TGCAGTGCTAGAGTCGTCTCCTCTAACTATGGCTACACCTTC,CSARVVSSNYGYTF
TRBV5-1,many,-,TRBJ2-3,TGCGCCAGCAGATCTCAGCACCCGACGCAGTATTTT,CASRSQHPTQYF
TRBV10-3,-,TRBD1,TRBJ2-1,TGTGCCATCAGTGAACTTAGGACGGACAGGTACAATGAGCAGTTCTTC,CAISELRTDRYNEQFF
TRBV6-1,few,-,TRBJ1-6,TGTGCCAGCAGGGTGGGCGTGAGCTCCTATAATTCACCCCTCCACTTT,CASRVGVSSYNSPLHF
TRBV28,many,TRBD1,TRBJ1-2,TGTGCCAGCAACGGACAGGGGGCTCGCTACACCTTC,CASNGQGARYTF
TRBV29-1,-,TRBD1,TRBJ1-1,TGCAGCGTAAAGCCCGGGACAGGGTGGAACACTGAAGCTTTCTTT,CSVKPGTGWNTEAFF
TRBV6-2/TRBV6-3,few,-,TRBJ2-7,TGTGCCAGCAGTTACCAACCTACAGGGCTCGACGAGCAGTACTTC,CASSYQPTGLDEQYF
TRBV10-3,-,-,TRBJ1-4,TGTGCCATCAGTGATGGACCGAATGAAAAACTGTTTTTT,CAISDGPNEKLFF
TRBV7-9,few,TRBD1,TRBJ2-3,TGTGCCAGCGCAAATGGGGCAGGGGGCATAGATACGCAGTATTTT,CASANGAGGIDTQYF
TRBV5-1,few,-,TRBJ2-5,TGCGCCAGCAGCTTGGACAGCCATAAAGAGACCCAGTACTTC,CASSLDSHKETQYF
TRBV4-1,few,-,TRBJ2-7,TGCGCCAGCAGCCAAGAGAGGTGGGACTACGAGCAGTACTTC,CASSQERWDYEQYF
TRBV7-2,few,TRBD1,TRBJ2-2,TGTGCCAGCAGCCCGCCCGGGACAGGGTCCGGGGAGCTGTTTTTT,CASSPPGTGSGELFF
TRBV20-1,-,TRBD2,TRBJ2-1,TGCAGTGCAAGGACTAGCGGGGGGAAGAGCTCCTACAATGAGCAGTTCTTC,CSARTSGGKSSYNEQFF
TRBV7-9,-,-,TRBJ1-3,TGTGCCAGCAGCTTAGCCGGGAACTCTGGAAACACCATATATTTT,CASSLAGNSGNTIYF
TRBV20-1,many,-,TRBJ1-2,TGCAGTGCTAGAGGTGGGACCGGAGGGGGCTACACCTTC,CSARGGTGGGYTF
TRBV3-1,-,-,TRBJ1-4,TGTGCCAGCAGCCCCAGGACACTTGTTAATGAAAAACTGTTTTTT,CASSPRTLVNEKLFF
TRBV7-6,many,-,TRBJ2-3,TGTGCCAGCAGCTTGTGGGGGTATAGCACAGATACGCAGTATTTT,CASSLWGYSTDTQYF
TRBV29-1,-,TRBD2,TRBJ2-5,TGCAGCGTTGGCTCTAGCGGGACAACAGGAGGGACCCAGTACTTC,CSVGSSGTTGGTQYF
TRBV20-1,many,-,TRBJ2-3,TGCAGTGCTAGAGATGAAACAGATACGCAGTATTTT,CSARDETDTQYF
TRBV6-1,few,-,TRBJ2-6,TGTGCCAGCAGGGAGACTGGGGCCAACGTCCTGACTTTC,CASRETGANVLTF
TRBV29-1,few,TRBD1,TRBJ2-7,TGCAGCGTTCGGGACAGCCCCTACGAGCAGTACTTC,CSVRDSPYEQYF
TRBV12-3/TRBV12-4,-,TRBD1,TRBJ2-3,TGTGCCAGCAGCCCTAGACAGGGGCCGCTTCGGGATACGCAGTATTTT,CASSPRQGPLRDTQYF
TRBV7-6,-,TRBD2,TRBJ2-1,TGTGCCAGCAGCCCAGGGGCTAGCGGGAGTAATTACAATGAGCAGTTCTTC,CASSPGASGSNYNEQFF
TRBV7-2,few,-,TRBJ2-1,TGTGCCAGCAGCTTAACTAGCCTCTCCTACAATGAGCAGTTCTTC,CASSLTSLSYNEQFF
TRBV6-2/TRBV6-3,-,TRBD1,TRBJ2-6,TGTGCCAGCAGTCACCGGACAGGGGCGGCCGACGTCCTGACTTTC,CASSHRTGAADVLTF
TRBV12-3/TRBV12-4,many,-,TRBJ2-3,TGTGCCAGCAGTCCGCGACACCGCACAGATACGCAGTATTTT,CASSPRHRTDTQYF
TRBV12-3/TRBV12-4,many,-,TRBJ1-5,TGTGCCAGCAGCCCGGGTGGAGGCGGGCAGCCCCAGCATTTT,CASSPGGGGQPQHF